This TCR beta chain originates from a study of CD8 T cells in ankylosing spondylitis (dated by TCRdb to the late 2010s). Regarding the research as a whole: T cell receptor beta repertoires were profiled in healthy donors and ankylosing spondylitis patients so that disease-linked TCR variants could be found. Peripheral blood was sampled, and synovial fluid was also collected from ankylosing spondylitis patients. The full study cohort was made up of approximately 27 ankylosing spondylitis patients and 108 healthy donors. Here is what the overall study found, with its caveats: A TCR beta motif made up of several highly homologous amino acid variants appeared to be characteristic of blood from ankylosing spondylitis patients. According to the report, matched synovial fluid samples from ankylosing spondylitis patients were significantly enriched for the disease-linked clones. The disease-linked clones showed a CD8+ phenotype and occurred at relatively low frequencies in peripheral blood. Some of the motif variants had been reported before in the synovial fluid and blood of reactive arthritis patients, a finding that suggests common disease-initiation mechanisms.

The CDR3 numbers 14 residues from cysteine through phenylalanine. The read is trimmed to its CDR3 DNA, 42 bases read in frame from base 1. At the junction V is shortened by 7 bases and J by 1 base, with 13 bases in between. CDR1 LNHDA and CDR2 SQIVND are derived from the germline V gene (reference sequence). This clonotype has only a few counts. There is no known antigen for this receptor. Base qualities were left out, and no much larger clone turns up one base away. TCRdb shows the sequencer as Illumina HiSeq 2500. Quantitative 5'-RACE with molecular barcodes was used to prepare TCR beta libraries. In the authors' own workflow: A new computational method, built on a probabilistic model of VDJ rearrangement, was used to identify disease-linked TCR variants. TCRdb reprocessed the public reads (quality trimming at Q25 with fastp, clone calling with MiXCR) and kept in-frame beta chains. Identical CDR3 protein sequences are pooled into one entry, listed with their most common genes and DNA. The authors' filters were not applied to this entry. For this sample there are over 150,000 distinct CDR3 sequences; roughly 13% appear just once. The biggest ten clones account for 16% of the sample.

The rearrangement combines TRBV19 with TRBJ1-1, and possibly TRBD1, on 5 matching bases. The TCR originated in a male donor with ankylosing spondylitis or in good health (not recorded which). Sequenced: blood, either unsorted or a sorted T cell fraction (not recorded which). The CDR3 region reads CASNWGRGNTEAFF. The bases are TGTGCCAGTAATTGGGGACGGGGGAACACTGAAGCTTTCTTT.